A single sample is the source of the 5 T cell receptor beta chains below, sequenced in a study of cytomegalovirus exposure and HLA in healthy donors (dated by TCRdb to about 2017). The library was generated by the immunoSEQ multiplex PCR assay. For the multiplex PCR, a mixture combining 60 forward primers for TCR Vbeta segments and 13 reverse primers for TCR Jbeta segments was used. The source is immuneACCESS, and TCRdb retained only in-frame sequences with V and J called. Part of the clones is not carried over; for the studies checked, unresolved V genes explain less than half of this, and the remainder is unexplained. For this sample there are approximately 160,000 clones; roughly 80% appear just once. Of the sample, approximately 1.8% falls within the top ten clones. The sample consisted of PBMCs. Source of these receptors: a human donor in good health.

The chain recombines TRBV10-3 with TRBJ1-1, with 8 bases fitting TRBD1. This CDR3 has 14 amino acids. V shed 4 bases, J shed 5 bases, and the junction held 6 bases outside the gene matches. CDR1 and CDR2 from the germline V gene are ENHRY and SYGVKD. CDR3 protein: CAISVTGGRTEAFF. CDR3 bases: TGTGCCATCAGTGTAACAGGGGGAAGGACTGAAGCTTTCTTT.

The table lists this clone with a few counts. V gene TRBV7-6 combines with J gene TRBJ1-5, with TRBD1 identical over 12 bases. Germline loops: CDR1 SGHVS, CDR2 FNYEAQ. After removal of 5 bases from V and 5 bases from J, the junction contained 7 bases not matched to a gene. This CDR3 has 16 amino acids. CDR3 nucleotide sequence: TGTGCCAGCAGCCCCGGGACAGGGGGCTTCTATCAGCCCCAGCATTTT. This codes for CASSPGTGGFYQPQHF. Based on the CDR3 plus reference TRBV7-6 and TRBJ1-5, the full variable domain is GAGVSQSPRYKVTKRGQDVALRCDPISGHVSLYWYRQALGQGPEFLTYFNYEAQQDKSGLPNDRFSAERPEGSISTLTIQRTEQRDSAMYRCASSPGTGGFYQPQHFGDGTRLSIL.

The CDR3 loop reads CASSLSGGRGELFF. The CDR3 nucleotides read TGTGCCAGCAGTTTGTCGGGGGGCAGGGGGGAGCTGTTTTTT. This chain uses TRBV28 with TRBJ2-2, with D possibly matching TRBD2 (7 bases). CDR3 size: 14 residues. V was cut by 3 bases and J by 8 bases, with 13 bases left in between. Looked up from germline, CDR1 is MDHEN and CDR2 is SYDVKM.

V is TRBV5-1 and J is TRBJ2-5; TRBD1 aligns across 8 bases. Trimming cost V 6 bases and J 2 bases; bases outside gene matches: 9. The CDR3 has 15 residues. Per the germline V gene, CDR1 is SGHRS and CDR2 is YFSETQ. CDR3: CASKDRGSTQETQYF. The DNA for the CDR3 is TGCGCCAGCAAAGACAGGGGCTCTACTCAAGAGACCCAGTACTTC.

The genes are TRBV11-3 and TRBJ1-6; possible D gene TRBD1, 5 bases. V lost 5 bases and J 10 bases, leaving 15 bases between the germline ends. The CDR3 totals 14 residues. The V gene's germline CDR1 is SGHNT and CDR2 YENEEA. CDR3 protein: CASSPPGSRSPLHF. Written as DNA, the CDR3 is TGTGCCAGCAGCCCCCCAGGGTCAAGATCACCCCTCCACTTT.